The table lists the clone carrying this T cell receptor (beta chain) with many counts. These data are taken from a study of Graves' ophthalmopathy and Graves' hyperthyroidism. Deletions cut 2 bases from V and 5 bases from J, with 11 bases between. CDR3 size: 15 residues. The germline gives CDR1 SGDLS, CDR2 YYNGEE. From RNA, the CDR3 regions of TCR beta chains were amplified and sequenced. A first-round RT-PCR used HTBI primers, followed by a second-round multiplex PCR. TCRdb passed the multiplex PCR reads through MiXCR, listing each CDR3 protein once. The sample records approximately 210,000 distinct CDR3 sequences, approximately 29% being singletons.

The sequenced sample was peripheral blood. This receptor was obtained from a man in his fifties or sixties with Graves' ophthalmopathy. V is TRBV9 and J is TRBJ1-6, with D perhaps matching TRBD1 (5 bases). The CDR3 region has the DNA TGTGCCAGCAGCGTGGGGCCAACAAATAATTCACCCCTCCACTTT. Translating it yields CASSVGPTNNSPLHF.